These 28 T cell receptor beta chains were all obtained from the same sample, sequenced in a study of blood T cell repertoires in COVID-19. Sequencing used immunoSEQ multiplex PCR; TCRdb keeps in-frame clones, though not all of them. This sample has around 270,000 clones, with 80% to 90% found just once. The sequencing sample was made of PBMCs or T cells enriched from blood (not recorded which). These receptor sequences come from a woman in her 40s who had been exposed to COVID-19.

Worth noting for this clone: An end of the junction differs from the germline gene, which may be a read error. CDR3 coding DNA: TGTGCCAGCAGCCAAACGACAGGGACTGGTGAAGCTTTCTTT. Amino acids: CASSQTTGTGEAFF. The chain carries TRBV5-1 and TRBJ1-1; 7 nucleotides match TRBD1. The CDR3 runs to 14 residues. Germline V gives CDR1 SGHRS, CDR2 YFSETQ. Supplemented by reference TRBV5-1 and TRBJ1-1, the full variable domain reads KAGVTQTPRYLIKTRGQQVTLSCSPISGHRSVSWYQQTPGQGLQFLFEYFSETQRNKGNFPGRFSGRQFSNSRSEMNVSTLELGDSALYLCASSQTTGTGEAFFGQGTRLTVV.

CDR3 DNA: TGCAGCGTTGAAGCTCCTACGAACACTGAAGCTTTCTTT. Translated, it gives CSVEAPTNTEAFF. The rearrangement joins TRBV29-1 to TRBJ1-1; D gene uncertain. V was shortened by 1 base and J by 1 base, with 7 bases between the two germline ends. The germline V gene encodes CDR1 SQVTM and CDR2 ANQGSEA. The CDR3 contains 13 residues.

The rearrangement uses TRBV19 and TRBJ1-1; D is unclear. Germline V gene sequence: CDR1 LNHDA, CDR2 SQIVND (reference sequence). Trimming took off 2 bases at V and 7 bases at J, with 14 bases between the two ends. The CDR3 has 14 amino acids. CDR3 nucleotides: TGTGCCAGTAGTATACGCGAGGGTGGAATTGAAGCTTTCTTT. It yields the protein CASSIREGGIEAFF.

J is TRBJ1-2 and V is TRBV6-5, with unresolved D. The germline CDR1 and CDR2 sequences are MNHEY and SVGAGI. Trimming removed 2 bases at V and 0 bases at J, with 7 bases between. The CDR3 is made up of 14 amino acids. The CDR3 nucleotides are TGTGCCAGCAGTTACGCGGGGACTAACTATGGCTACACCTTC. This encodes CASSYAGTNYGYTF.

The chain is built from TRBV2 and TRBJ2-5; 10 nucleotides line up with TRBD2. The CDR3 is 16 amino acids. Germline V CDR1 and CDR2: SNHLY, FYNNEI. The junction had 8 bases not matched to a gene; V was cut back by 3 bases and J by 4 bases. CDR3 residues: CASSDSLAGDAETQYF. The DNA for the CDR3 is TGTGCCAGCAGTGACAGTCTAGCGGGAGATGCAGAGACCCAGTACTTC.

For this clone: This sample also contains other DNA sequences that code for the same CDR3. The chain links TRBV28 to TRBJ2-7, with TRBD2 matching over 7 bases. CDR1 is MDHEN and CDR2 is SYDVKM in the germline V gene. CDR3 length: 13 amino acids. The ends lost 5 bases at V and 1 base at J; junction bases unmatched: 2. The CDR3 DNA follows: TGTGCCAGCAGTCCCGGGGGGTCCTACGAGCAGTACTTC. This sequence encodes CASSPGGSYEQYF. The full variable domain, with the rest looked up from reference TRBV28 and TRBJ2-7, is DVKVTQSSRYLVKRTGEKVFLECVQDMDHENMFWYRQDPGLGLRLIYFSYDVKMKEKGDIPEGYSVSREKKERFSLILESASTNQTSMYLCASSPGGSYEQYFGPGTRLTVT.

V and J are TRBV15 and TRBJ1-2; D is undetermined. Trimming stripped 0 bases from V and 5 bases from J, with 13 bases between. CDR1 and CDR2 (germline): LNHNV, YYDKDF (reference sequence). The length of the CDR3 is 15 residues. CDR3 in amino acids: CATSRDRGPLYGYTF. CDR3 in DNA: TGTGCCACCAGCAGAGATCGGGGTCCCCTATATGGCTACACCTTC.

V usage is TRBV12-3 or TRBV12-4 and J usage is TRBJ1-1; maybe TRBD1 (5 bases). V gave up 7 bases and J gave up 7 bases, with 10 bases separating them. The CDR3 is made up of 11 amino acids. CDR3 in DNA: TGTGCCAGCAAGACCAGGGTTGAAGCTTTCTTT. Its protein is CASKTRVEAFF.

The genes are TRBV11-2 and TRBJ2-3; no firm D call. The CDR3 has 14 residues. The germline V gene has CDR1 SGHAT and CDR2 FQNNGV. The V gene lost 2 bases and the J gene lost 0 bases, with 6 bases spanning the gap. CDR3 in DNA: TGTGCCAGCAGCTTACGACTGAGCACAGATACGCAGTATTTT. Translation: CASSLRLSTDTQYF.

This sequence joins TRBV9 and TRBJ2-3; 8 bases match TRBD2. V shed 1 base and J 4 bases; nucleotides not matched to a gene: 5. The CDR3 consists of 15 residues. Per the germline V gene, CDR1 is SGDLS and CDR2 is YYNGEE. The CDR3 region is CASSVYGRASDTQYF. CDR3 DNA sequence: TGTGCCAGCAGCGTATACGGGAGGGCCTCAGATACGCAGTATTTT.

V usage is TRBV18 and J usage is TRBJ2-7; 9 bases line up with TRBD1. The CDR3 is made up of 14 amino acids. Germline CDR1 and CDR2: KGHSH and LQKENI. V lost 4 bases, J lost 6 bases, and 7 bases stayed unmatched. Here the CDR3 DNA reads TGTGCCAGCTCACTCGGACAGGGGTTCGTCGAGCAGTACGTC. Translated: CASSLGQGFVEQYV.

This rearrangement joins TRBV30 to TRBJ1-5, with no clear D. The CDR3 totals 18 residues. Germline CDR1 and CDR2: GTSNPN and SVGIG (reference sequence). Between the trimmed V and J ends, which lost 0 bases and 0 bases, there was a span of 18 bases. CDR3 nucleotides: TGTGCCTGGAGTGTTAAAGGGTGGGAGCCATATAGCAATCAGCCCCAGCATTTT. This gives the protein CAWSVKGWEPYSNQPQHF.

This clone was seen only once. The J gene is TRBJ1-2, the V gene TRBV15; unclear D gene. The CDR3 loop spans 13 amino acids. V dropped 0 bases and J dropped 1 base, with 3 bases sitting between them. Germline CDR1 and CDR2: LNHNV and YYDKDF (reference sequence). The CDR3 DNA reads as TGTGCCACCAGCAGAGATAGTAACTATGGCTACACCTTC. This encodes CATSRDSNYGYTF.

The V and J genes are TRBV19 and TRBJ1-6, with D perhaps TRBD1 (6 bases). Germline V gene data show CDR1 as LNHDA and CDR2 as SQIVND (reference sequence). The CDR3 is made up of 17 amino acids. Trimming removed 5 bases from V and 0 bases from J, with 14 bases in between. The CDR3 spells CASSSNTGSSYNSPLHF. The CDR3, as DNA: TGTGCCAGTAGTTCTAATACAGGGAGCTCCTATAATTCACCCCTCCACTTT.

The CDR3: CASGNRGPNTEAFF. The DNA for the CDR3 is TGTGCCAGCGGCAACAGGGGGCCGAACACTGAAGCTTTCTTT. This sequence joins TRBV19 and TRBJ1-1, with 9 bases lining up with TRBD1. V lost 9 bases to trimming and J lost 1 base; unmatched junction nucleotides: 6. The CDR3 consists of 14 residues. Germline values: CDR1 LNHDA, CDR2 SQIVND (reference sequence).

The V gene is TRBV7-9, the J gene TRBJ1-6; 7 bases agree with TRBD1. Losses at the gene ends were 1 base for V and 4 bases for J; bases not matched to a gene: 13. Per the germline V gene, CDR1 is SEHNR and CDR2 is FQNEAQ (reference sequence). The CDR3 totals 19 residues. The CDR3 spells CASSLVTGRGPLYNSPLHF. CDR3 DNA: TGTGCCAGCAGCTTAGTCACAGGAAGGGGGCCGCTGTATAATTCACCCCTCCACTTT.

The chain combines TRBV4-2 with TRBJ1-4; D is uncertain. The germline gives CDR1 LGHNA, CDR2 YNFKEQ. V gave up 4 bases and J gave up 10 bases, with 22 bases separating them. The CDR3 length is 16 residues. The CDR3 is CASSPTSLDRAGKLFF. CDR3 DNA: TGTGCCAGCAGCCCCACCTCGCTGGACCGGGCGGGAAAACTGTTTTTT.

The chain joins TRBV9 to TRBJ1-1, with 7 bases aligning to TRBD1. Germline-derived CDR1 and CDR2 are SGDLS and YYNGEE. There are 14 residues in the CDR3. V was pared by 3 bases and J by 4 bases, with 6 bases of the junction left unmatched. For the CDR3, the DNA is TGTGCCAGCAGCGGAACTGGGACAGCCACTGAAGCTTTCTTT. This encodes CASSGTGTATEAFF. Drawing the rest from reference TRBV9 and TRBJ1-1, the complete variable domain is DSGVTQTPKHLITATGQRVTLRCSPRSGDLSVYWYQQSLDQGLQFLIQYYNGEERAKGNILERFSAQQFPDLHSELNLSSLELGDSALYFCASSGTGTATEAFFGQGTRLTVV.

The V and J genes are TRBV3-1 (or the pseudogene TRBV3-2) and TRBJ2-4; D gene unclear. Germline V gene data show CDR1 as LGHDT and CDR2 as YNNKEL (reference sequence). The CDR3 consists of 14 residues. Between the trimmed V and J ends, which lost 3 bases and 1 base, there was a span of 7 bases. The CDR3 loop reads CASSQSEAKNIQYF. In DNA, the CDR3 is TGTGCCAGCAGCCAGTCGGAGGCCAAAAACATTCAGTACTTC.

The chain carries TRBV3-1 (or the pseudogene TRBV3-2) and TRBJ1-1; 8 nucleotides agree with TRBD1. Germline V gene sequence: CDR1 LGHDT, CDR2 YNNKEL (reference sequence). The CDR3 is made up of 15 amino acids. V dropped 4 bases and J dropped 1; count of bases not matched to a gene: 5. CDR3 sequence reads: CASSPQGAWNTEAFF. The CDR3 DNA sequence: TGTGCCAGCAGCCCGCAGGGGGCATGGAACACTGAAGCTTTCTTT.

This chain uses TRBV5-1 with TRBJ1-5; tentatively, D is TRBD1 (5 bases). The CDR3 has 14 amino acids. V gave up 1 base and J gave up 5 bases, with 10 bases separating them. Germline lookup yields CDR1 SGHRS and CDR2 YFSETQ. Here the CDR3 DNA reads TGCGCCAGCAGCTTGTTAACAGGAGATCAGCCCCAGCATTTT. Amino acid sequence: CASSLLTGDQPQHF.

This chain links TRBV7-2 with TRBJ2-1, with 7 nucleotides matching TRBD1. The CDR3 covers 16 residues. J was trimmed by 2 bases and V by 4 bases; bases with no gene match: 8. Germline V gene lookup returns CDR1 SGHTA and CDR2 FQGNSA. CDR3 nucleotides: TGTGCCAGCAGCTCCCCCGACAGGGTCGCCTACAATGAGCAGTTCTTC. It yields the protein CASSSPDRVAYNEQFF.

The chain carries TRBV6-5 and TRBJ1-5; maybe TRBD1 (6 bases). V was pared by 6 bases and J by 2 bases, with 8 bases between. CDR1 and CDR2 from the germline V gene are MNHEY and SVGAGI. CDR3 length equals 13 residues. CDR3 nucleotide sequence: TGTGCCAGCAGGGGGGCCGGCAATCAGCCCCAGCATTTT. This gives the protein CASRGAGNQPQHF.

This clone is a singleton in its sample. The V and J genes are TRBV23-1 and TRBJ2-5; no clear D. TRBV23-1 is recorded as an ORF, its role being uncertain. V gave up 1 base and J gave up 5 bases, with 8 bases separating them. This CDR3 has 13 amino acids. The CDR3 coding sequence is TGCGCCAGCAGTCAATTAGCTTGGGAGACCCAGTACTTC. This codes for CASSQLAWETQYF.

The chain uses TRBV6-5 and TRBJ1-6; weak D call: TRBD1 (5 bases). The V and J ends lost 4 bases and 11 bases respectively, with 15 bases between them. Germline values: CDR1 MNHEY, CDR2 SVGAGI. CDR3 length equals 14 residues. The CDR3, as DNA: TGTGCCAGCAGTTCCGATAACCCGGGGGCACCCCTCCACTTT. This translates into CASSSDNPGAPLHF.

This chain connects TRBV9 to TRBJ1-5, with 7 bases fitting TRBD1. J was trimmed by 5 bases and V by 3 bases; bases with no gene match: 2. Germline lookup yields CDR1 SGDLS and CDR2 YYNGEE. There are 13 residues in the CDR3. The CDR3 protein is CASSGDSHQPQHF. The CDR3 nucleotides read TGTGCCAGCAGCGGGGACAGTCATCAGCCCCAGCATTTT. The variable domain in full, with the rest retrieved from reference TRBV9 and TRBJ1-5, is DSGVTQTPKHLITATGQRVTLRCSPRSGDLSVYWYQQSLDQGLQFLIQYYNGEERAKGNILERFSAQQFPDLHSELNLSSLELGDSALYFCASSGDSHQPQHFGDGTRLSIL.

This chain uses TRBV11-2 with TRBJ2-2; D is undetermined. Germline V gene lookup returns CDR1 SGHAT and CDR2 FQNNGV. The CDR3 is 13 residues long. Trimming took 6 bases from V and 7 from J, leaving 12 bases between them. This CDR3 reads CASSRTVSGELFF. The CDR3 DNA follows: TGTGCCAGCAGTAGAACAGTCAGCGGGGAGCTGTTTTTT. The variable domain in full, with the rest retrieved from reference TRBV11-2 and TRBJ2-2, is EAGVAQSPRYKIIEKRQSVAFWCNPISGHATLYWYQQILGQGPKLLIQFQNNGVVDDSQLPKDRFSAERLKGVDSTLKIQPAKLEDSAVYLCASSRTVSGELFFGEGSRLTVL.

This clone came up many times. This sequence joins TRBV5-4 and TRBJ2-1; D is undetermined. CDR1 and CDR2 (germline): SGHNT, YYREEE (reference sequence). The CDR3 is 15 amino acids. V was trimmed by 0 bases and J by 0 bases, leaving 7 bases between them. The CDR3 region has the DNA TGTGCCAGCAGCTTGGAGAGGAGCTCCTACAATGAGCAGTTCTTC. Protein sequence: CASSLERSSYNEQFF.